A single sample gave rise to the 7 T cell receptor beta chains below, sequenced in a study of CD8+ T cells in alopecia areata. Treatment: oral pan-JAK inhibitor, 5-10 mg twice daily. The authors extracted RNA and reverse transcribed it into cDNA as the sequencing template. The data were produced by immunoSEQ multiplex PCR, yet TCRdb's version contains in-frame clones alone and is incomplete. This sample yields around 270,000 clones, of which 58% are seen a single time; approximately 1.8% belongs to the top ten. The sequencing used CD4+ T cells sorted from blood, collected at week 24, from a patient treated with tofacitinib. Source of these receptors: a human donor with alopecia areata.

The chain uses TRBV10-3 and TRBJ1-1; D is unresolved. V lost 8 bases to trimming and J lost 7 bases, with 8 bases between them. Germline V CDR1 and CDR2: ENHRY, SYGVKD. The CDR3 extends over 10 amino acids. The CDR3 sequence: CAIPHSEAFF. CDR3 nucleotides: TGTGCCATCCCCCACAGTGAAGCTTTCTTT.

J is TRBJ2-1 and V is TRBV4-1, with D hard to call. Germline lookup yields CDR1 MGHRA and CDR2 YSYEKL. V lost 2 bases to trimming and J lost 6 bases, with 5 bases between them. This CDR3 comprises 12 residues. Here the CDR3 reads CASSQNSNEQFF. The DNA for the CDR3 is TGCGCCAGCAGCCAAAACAGCAATGAGCAGTTCTTC.

V and J are TRBV9 and TRBJ1-1; D unresolved. Germline loops: CDR1 SGDLS, CDR2 YYNGEE. The V end was cut by 1 base, the J end by 8 bases, with 15 bases between. This CDR3 region has 14 residues. As DNA, the CDR3 is TGTGCCAGCAGCGTATCTGGAACAACCACCGAAGCTTTCTTT. Protein: CASSVSGTTTEAFF.

The V and J genes are TRBV5-6 and TRBJ1-2, with 8 positions matching TRBD1. The V and J ends lost 7 bases and 5 bases, in that order; junction bases with no gene match: 13. The CDR3 is made up of 15 amino acids. Per germline, CDR1 SGHDT and CDR2 YYEEEE. CDR3 in amino acids: CASCLGRGRGYGYTF. CDR3 coding DNA: TGTGCCAGCTGCCTCGGCAGGGGGCGAGGATATGGCTACACCTTC.

V usage is TRBV29-1 and J usage is TRBJ2-1; D possibly uses TRBD1 or TRBD2 (5 bases each). CDR3 length equals 18 residues. V lost 0 bases and J lost 0, with 18 bases in between. Germline V gene data show CDR1 as SQVTM and CDR2 as ANQGSEA. This chain's CDR3 is CSVEDWFGTASSYNEQFF. For the CDR3, the DNA is TGCAGCGTTGAAGATTGGTTCGGGACGGCGAGCTCCTACAATGAGCAGTTCTTC.

The chain employs TRBV9 and TRBJ2-3; D is perhaps TRBD1 or TRBD2 (5 bases each). Trimming left V 3 bases short and J 3 bases short, with 11 bases between. This CDR3 comprises 14 residues. Germline-derived CDR1 and CDR2 are SGDLS and YYNGEE. CDR3 region: CASSAVGVTDTQYF. In nucleotides, the CDR3 is TGTGCCAGCAGCGCGGTGGGGGTTACAGATACGCAGTATTTT.

The J gene is TRBJ2-5, the V gene TRBV20-1, with D uncertain. Germline assignment: CDR1 DFQATT and CDR2 SNEGSKA (reference sequence). Trimming removed 3 bases from V and 0 bases from J, with 2 bases in between. This CDR3 is 11 amino acids long. CDR3 loop: CSARYQETQYF. The CDR3 DNA reads TGCAGTGCTAGGTACCAAGAGACCCAGTACTTC.